This paragraph covers one TCR beta chain sequence. This specimen comes from a study of blood T cell repertoires in COVID-19. Study-level information: Some COVID-19 samples were acute and others convalescent; all came from the United States, Italy and Spain.

Profiled with immunoSEQ multiplex PCR; TCRdb holds only in-frame clones, not every one. The data contain some 130,000 clones, more than 80% of them singletons. Each participant's cohort was designated according to participant-reported clinical history. Recovery among Cohort 3 donors was established by two negative PCRs, clearance, or symptom resolution. This CDR3 has 13 amino acids. Trimming shortened V by 6 bases and J by 5 bases, and 13 bases separated the two germline ends. Germline V gives CDR1 SGHAT, CDR2 FQNNGV. The rearrangement links TRBV11-2 to TRBJ2-5, with D tentatively TRBD1 (5 bases). Source material: PBMCs or T cells enriched from blood (not recorded which). This clonotype originated in a man aged 50 to 59 who had recovered from COVID-19. This chain's CDR3 is CASSPLGAETQYF. CDR3 DNA sequence: TGTGCCAGCAGTCCGCTTGGGGCTGAGACCCAGTACTTC.